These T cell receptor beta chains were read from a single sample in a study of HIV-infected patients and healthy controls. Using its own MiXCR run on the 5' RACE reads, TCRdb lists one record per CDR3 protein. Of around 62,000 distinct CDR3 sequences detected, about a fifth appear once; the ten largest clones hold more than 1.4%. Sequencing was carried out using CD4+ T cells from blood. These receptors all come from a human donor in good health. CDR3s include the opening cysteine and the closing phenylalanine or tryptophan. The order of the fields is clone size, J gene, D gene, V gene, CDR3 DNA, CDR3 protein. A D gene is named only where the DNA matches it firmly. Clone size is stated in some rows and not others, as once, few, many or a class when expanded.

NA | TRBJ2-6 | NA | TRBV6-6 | TGTGCCAGCAGGCTGGGTTGGCCTCTGACTTTC | CASRLGWPLTF
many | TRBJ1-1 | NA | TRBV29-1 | TGCAGCGTTGCTACGGGGGCCTACACTGAAGCTTTCTTT | CSVATGAYTEAFF
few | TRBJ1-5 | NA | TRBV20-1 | TGCAGTGCTAGCGTTGGGCGGGACGGCAATCAGCCCCAGCATTTT | CSASVGRDGNQPQHF
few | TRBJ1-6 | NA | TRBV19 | TGTGCCAGTAGTATTTATGGACAGAATTCACCCCTCCACTTT | CASSIYGQNSPLHF
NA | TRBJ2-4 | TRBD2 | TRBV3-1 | TGTGCCAGCAGCCAAGGCAGCCGGGGAGGGACGGCCAAAAACATTCAGTACTTC | CASSQGSRGGTAKNIQYF
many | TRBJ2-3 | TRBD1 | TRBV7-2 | TGTGCCAGCAGCTTGGACAGGGGCACAGATACGCAGTATTTT | CASSLDRGTDTQYF
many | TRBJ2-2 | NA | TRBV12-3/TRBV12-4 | TGTGCCAGCAGGGCAGGAGGACGCGGATACACCGGGGAGCTGTTTTTT | CASRAGGRGYTGELFF
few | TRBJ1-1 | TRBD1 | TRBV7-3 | TGTGCCAGCAGCCCCTTCCCCTTAAAACAGGGGACAAACCAAATGAACACTGAAGCTTTCTTT | CASSPFPLKQGTNQMNTEAFF
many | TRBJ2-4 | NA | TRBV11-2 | TGTGCCAGCAGCTCCTCCGCCGGGGATACTTTAGCCAAAAACATTCAGTACTTC | CASSSSAGDTLAKNIQYF
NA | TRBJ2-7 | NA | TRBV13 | TGTGCCAGCAGCTTTATTGGGCCGGGGTTACTCTCCTACGAGCAGTACTTC | CASSFIGPGLLSYEQYF
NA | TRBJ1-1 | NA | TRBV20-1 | TGCAGTGCTAGAGATCTGGGCGGGGCCCCTGAAGCTTTCTTT | CSARDLGGAPEAFF
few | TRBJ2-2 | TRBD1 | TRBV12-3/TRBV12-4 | TGTGCCAGCGGCCGGGACAGGAACACCGGGGAGCTGTTTTTT | CASGRDRNTGELFF
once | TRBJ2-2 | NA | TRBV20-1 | TGCAGTGCTCAAGGGAACACCGGGGAGCTGTTTTTT | CSAQGNTGELFF
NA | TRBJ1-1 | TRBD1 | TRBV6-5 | TGTGCCAGCCGGCCCGCGACAGGGGGAAAGAACACTGAAGCTTTCTTT | CASRPATGGKNTEAFF
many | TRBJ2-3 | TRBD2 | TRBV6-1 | TGTGCCAGCAGTTTAGCGGGAGGCCCTTCGGGGGGGCAGTATTTT | CASSLAGGPSGGQYF
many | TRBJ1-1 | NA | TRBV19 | TGTGCCAGTAGCGTGACAGCTATCTACCCGAACACTGAAGCTTTCTTT | CASSVTAIYPNTEAFF
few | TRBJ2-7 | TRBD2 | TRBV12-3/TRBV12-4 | TGTGCCAGCAGTTTACCCACTAGCGGGAGAAACGAGCAGTACTTC | CASSLPTSGRNEQYF